Listed here are 17 T cell receptor beta chains from one sample, sequenced in a study of T-cell reconstitution after alpha-beta-depleted transplantation in children. It was with unique molecular identifiers that the TCRbeta library was prepared. TCRdb called the PCR reads again in MiXCR, with one record for every CDR3 protein. Counted here are a few hundred thousand distinct CDR3 sequences, around 9.9% occurring once; the ten biggest clones make up under 30%. The specimen comprised PBMCs, sampled before TCRalphabeta/CD19-depleted stem cell transplant. The receptors originated from a child less than two years old with acute myeloid leukemia, due to receive a stem cell transplant.

The sample holds many counts of this clonotype. The chain uses TRBV20-1 and TRBJ2-1; TRBD2 agrees at 9 bases. CDR1 is DFQATT, CDR2 SNEGSKA, per germline (reference sequence). This CDR3 contains 13 residues. V trimming: 5 bases; J trimming: 5 bases; junction bases outside the gene matches: 4. CDR3 amino acids: CSAPAGGNNEQFF. In nucleotides, the CDR3 is TGCAGTGCTCCAGCGGGGGGAAACAATGAGCAGTTCTTC.

This clonotype was counted many times. The chain links TRBV4-2 to TRBJ2-2, with D possibly being TRBD1 (6 bases). Germline CDR1 LGHNA, CDR2 YNFKEQ. Trimming took off 2 bases at V and 5 bases at J, with 6 bases between the two ends. The CDR3 extends over 13 amino acids. The CDR3 bases are TGTGCCAGCAGCCAAACAGGGACCGGGGAGCTGTTTTTT. Amino acid sequence: CASSQTGTGELFF.

With regard to this clonotype: One end of the junction does not line up with germline, which may come from a read error. The chain recombines TRBV3-1 with TRBJ2-1; no definite D call. The germline gives CDR1 LGHDT, CDR2 YNNKEL (reference sequence). This CDR3 has 14 amino acids. The CDR3 DNA reads as TGTGCTAGCAGCCACGCGGCAAGGCCACCTGAGCAGTTCTTC. It translates to CASSHAARPPEQFF.

V and J are TRBV13 and TRBJ2-1; TRBD2 matches 13 bases. V trimming: 2 bases; J trimming: 8 bases; junction bases outside the gene matches: 12. This CDR3 has 18 amino acids. Germline V CDR1 and CDR2: PRHDT, FYEKMQ (reference sequence). The CDR3 sequence is CASSLPGGGTSGTHEQFF. Here the CDR3 DNA reads TGTGCCAGCAGCTTACCCGGGGGCGGGACTAGCGGGACCCATGAGCAGTTCTTC.

This clonotype was detected ten times or more. The gene calls are TRBV5-8 and TRBJ2-3; 8 nucleotides match TRBD1. Germline V gives CDR1 SGHTS, CDR2 YDEGEE. Trimming cost V 0 bases and J 1 base; bases outside gene matches: 1. This CDR3 region has 15 residues. CDR3 residues: CASSLVTGGTDTQYF. The CDR3 coding sequence is TGTGCCAGCAGCTTGGTGACAGGGGGCACAGATACGCAGTATTTT.

Points on this clonotype: A single base separates this from a much larger clone, so it may be a read error. This sequence joins TRBV3-1 and TRBJ2-7, with D perhaps being TRBD1 or TRBD2 (6 bases each). Germline V lookup: CDR1 LGHDT, CDR2 YNNKEL (reference sequence). This CDR3 contains 13 residues. In nucleotides, the CDR3 is TGTGCCGGCAGAGGGGGGATGAGCTACGAGCAGTACTTC. Translating gives CAGRGGMSYEQYF.

This clonotype was found a few times. This chain uses TRBV29-1 with TRBJ2-2, with D perhaps given as TRBD1 or TRBD2 (6 bases each). Per germline, CDR1 SQVTM and CDR2 ANQGSEA. The CDR3 sequence is 13 residues long. V lost 3 bases and J 7 bases, leaving 12 bases between the germline ends. CDR3 nucleotide sequence: TGCAGCGTTGACGCACAGGGAGGCGGGGAGCTGTTTTTT. This sequence encodes CSVDAQGGGELFF.

Worth noting for this clonotype: At one boundary the junction diverges from the germline segment, which might be a read error. This CDR3 is CATSPSGRGLSYNEQFF. The CDR3 nucleotides read TGTGCCACCAGCCCTAGCGGGAGGGGCCTCTCCTACAATGAGCAGTTCTTC. V is TRBV3-1 and J is TRBJ2-1; TRBD2 matches 12 bases. This CDR3 is 17 amino acids long. Germline V gene sequence: CDR1 LGHDT, CDR2 YNNKEL (reference sequence).

This clonotype showed up many times. The chain combines TRBV5-1 with TRBJ2-1; maybe TRBD2 (5 bases). V was clipped by 4 bases and J by 7 bases, with 12 bases between them. CDR1 and CDR2 (germline): SGHRS, YFSETQ. This CDR3 contains 13 residues. DNA of the CDR3: TGCGCCAGCAGCCCTGACGCGGGTAATGAGCAGTTCTTC. It translates to CASSPDAGNEQFF.

This clonotype has ten or more counts. This chain links TRBV10-2 with TRBJ2-2; D unclear. Trimming stripped 6 bases from V and 0 bases from J, with 11 bases between. Germline-derived CDR1 and CDR2 are WSHSY and SAAADI. The CDR3 sequence is 15 residues long. DNA for the CDR3: TGCGCCAGCAGAACCCCATACCCGAACACCGGGGAGCTGTTTTTT. Translation: CASRTPYPNTGELFF.

This clonotype was found many times. The gene calls are TRBV12-3 or TRBV12-4 and TRBJ1-2; D not certain. Trimming cost V 5 bases and J 6 bases, with 22 bases left between them. This CDR3 is built from 16 residues. The CDR3 nucleotides are TGTGCCAGCAGTCCTACTACCCGGGCCGAAAGCAATGGCTACACCTTC. Translating gives CASSPTTRAESNGYTF.

This clonotype was seen at least ten times. The chain joins TRBV4-2 to TRBJ1-2; D gene unclear. In germline, CDR1 is LGHNA, CDR2 YNFKEQ. V gave up 1 base and J gave up 4 bases, with 10 bases separating them. The CDR3 consists of 14 residues. The DNA of the CDR3 is TGTGCCAGCAGCCAAGTCTCAGCCCTCTATGGCTACACCTTC. This encodes CASSQVSALYGYTF.

The V call is TRBV12-3 or TRBV12-4, the J call TRBJ2-7, with D possibly TRBD2 on 5 matching bases. Trimming removed 1 base at V and 3 bases at J, with 10 bases between. The CDR3 covers 14 residues. This chain's CDR3 is CASSLGGVIYEQYF. The DNA of the CDR3 is TGTGCCAGCAGTTTAGGGGGAGTGATCTACGAGCAGTACTTC.

This clonotype was detected ten times or more. V and J are TRBV6-5 and TRBJ2-1; 10 nucleotides match TRBD1. The trim removed 4 bases at V and 5 bases at J, leaving 8 bases unmatched. Germline values: CDR1 MNHEY, CDR2 SVGAGI. This CDR3 contains 16 residues. CDR3 nucleotides: TGTGCCAGCAGTTCCACTCGACAGGGGGCTAACAATGAGCAGTTCTTC. Its translation: CASSSTRQGANNEQFF.

There are many counts of this clonotype. The chain employs TRBV28 and TRBJ1-6; possibly TRBD1 for D (6 bases). Germline values: CDR1 MDHEN, CDR2 SYDVKM. Trimming took off 5 bases at V and 7 bases at J, with 9 bases between the two ends. There are 13 residues in the CDR3. CDR3 sequence (DNA): TGTGCCAGCAGTAGACAGGAAAATTCACCCCTCCACTTT. Protein sequence: CASSRQENSPLHF.

V usage is TRBV30 and J usage is TRBJ2-7; 7 bases are a match to TRBD2. CDR1 and CDR2 (germline): GTSNPN, SVGIG (reference sequence). The CDR3 consists of 13 residues. J lost 3 bases, V lost 1 base, and 3 bases had no gene match. The CDR3 DNA reads TGTGCCTGGAGTGACGGGGGGAGCTACGAGCAGTACTTC. This encodes CAWSDGGSYEQYF.

This clonotype was counted at least ten times. V is TRBV28 and J is TRBJ1-3; 7 nucleotides align to TRBD1. CDR3 length equals 15 residues. Losses at the gene ends were 7 bases for V and 2 bases for J; bases not matched to a gene: 8. CDR1 is MDHEN, CDR2 SYDVKM, per germline. The CDR3 protein is CASTPTGRAGNTIYF. The CDR3, as DNA: TGTGCCAGCACTCCGACAGGGAGAGCTGGAAACACCATATATTTT. The variable domain in full, with the rest retrieved from reference TRBV28 and TRBJ1-3, is DVKVTQSSRYLVKRTGEKVFLECVQDMDHENMFWYRQDPGLGLRLIYFSYDVKMKEKGDIPEGYSVSREKKERFSLILESASTNQTSMYLCASTPTGRAGNTIYFGEGSWLTVV.